This TCR beta chain was retrieved from a study of monozygotic twins with inflammatory bowel disease. The CDR3 consists of 17 residues. Per the germline V gene, CDR1 is SGHDN and CDR2 is FVKESK. General study results and limits: The study found lower TCRbeta diversity (inverse Simpson) in IBD patients than in healthy co-twins.

Points on this clonotype: Its antigen is still unknown.

For each CDR3 protein, TCRdb gives one entry from its re-call of the 5' RACE reads, without DNA. The sample's table shows roughly 200,000 distinct CDR3 sequences. The specimen sequenced was blood. The J gene is TRBJ2-7, the V gene TRBV14; TCRdb reports TRBD1, a call that lacks DNA to check it against. This TCR derives from a human donor with ulcerative colitis or Crohn's disease, or a healthy co-twin of an affected twin (not recorded which). CDR3 sequence: CASSQEGPTGSLYEQYF.